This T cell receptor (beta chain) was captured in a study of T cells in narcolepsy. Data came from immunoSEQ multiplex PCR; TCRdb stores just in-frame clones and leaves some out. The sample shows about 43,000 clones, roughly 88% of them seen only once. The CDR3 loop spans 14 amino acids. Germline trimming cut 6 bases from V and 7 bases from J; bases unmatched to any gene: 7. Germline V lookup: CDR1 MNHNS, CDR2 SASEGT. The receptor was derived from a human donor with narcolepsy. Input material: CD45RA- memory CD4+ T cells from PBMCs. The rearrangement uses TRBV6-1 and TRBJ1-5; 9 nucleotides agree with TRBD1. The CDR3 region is CASRADRGGQPQHF. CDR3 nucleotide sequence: TGTGCCAGCAGGGCCGACAGGGGGGGACAGCCCCAGCATTTT.